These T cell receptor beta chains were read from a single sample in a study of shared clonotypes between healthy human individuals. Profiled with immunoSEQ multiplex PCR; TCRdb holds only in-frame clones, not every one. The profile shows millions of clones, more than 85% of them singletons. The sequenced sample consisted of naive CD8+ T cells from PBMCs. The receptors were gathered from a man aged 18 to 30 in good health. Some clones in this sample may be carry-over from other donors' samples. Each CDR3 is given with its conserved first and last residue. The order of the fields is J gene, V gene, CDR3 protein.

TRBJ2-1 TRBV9 CASSNRDRALQGQFF
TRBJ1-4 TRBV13 CASSSLEAGNEKLFF
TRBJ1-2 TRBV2 CASSVGSGSGYTF
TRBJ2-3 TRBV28 CASSLRAGAVETDTQYF
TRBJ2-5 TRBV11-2 CASSLTPRASAQQETQYF
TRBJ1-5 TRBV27 CASRRGTGFDQPQHF
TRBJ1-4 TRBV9 CASSVGGGQGSEKLFF
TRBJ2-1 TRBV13 CASSLVTSTDEQFF
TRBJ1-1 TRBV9 CASSVGRGHGTEAFF
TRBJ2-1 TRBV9 CASSGQGSGTSYNEQFF
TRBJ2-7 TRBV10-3 CAISVTGTTYEQYF
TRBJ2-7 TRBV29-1 CSVQGGRSYEQYF
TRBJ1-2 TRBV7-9 CASSARDGPNYGYTF
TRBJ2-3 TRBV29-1 CSVVRSSTDTQYF
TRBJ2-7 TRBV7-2 CASSPGLAGSYEQYF
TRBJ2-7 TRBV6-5 CASRGLAGRAYEQYF
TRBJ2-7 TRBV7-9 CASSPGQGYEQYF
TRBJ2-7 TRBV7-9 CASSSSGTVYEQYF
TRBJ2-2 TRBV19 CASSSDSNTGELFF
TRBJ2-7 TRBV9 CASSVYESPYEQYF
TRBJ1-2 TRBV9 CASSVATWVGGYGYTF
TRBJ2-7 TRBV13 CASSLSGGRHEQYF
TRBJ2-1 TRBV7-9 CASSGGSSYNEQFF
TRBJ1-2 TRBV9 CASRGPRLQGYGYTF
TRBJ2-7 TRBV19 CASRGSQYSYEQYF
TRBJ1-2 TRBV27 CASSPLGKGWYGYTF
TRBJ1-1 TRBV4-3 CASSQSDRAHTEAFF
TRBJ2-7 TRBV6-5 CASSYVEGGTGEQYF